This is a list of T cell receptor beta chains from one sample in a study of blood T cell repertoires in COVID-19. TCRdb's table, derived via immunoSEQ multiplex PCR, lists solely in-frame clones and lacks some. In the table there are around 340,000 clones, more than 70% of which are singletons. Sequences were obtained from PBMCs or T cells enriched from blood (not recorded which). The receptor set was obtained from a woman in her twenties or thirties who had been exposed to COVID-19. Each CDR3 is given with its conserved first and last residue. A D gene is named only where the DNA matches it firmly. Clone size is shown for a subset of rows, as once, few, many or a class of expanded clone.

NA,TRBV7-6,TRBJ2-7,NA,CASSPASDRSYEQYF,TGTGCCAGCAGCCCGGCATCGGACAGATCCTACGAGCAGTACTTC
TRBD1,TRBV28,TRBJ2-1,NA,CASFRDRDNEQFF,TGTGCCAGCTTCCGGGACAGGGACAATGAGCAGTTCTTC
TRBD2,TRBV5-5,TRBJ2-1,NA,CASNSLAGGYNEQFF,TGTGCCAGCAACTCACTAGCGGGAGGTTACAATGAGCAGTTCTTC
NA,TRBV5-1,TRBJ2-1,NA,CASKSIPYNEQFF,TGCGCCAGCAAGAGTATCCCCTACAATGAGCAGTTCTTC
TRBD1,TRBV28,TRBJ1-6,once,CASSFGTGLNSPLNF,TGTGCCAGCAGTTTCGGGACAGGTCTAAATTCACCCCTAAACTTT
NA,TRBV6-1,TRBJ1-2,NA,CASSEMVANYGYTF,TGTGCCAGCAGTGAAATGGTAGCTAACTATGGCTACACCTTC
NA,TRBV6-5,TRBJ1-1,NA,CASRTMEDTEAFF,TGTGCCAGCAGGACGATGGAGGACACTGAAGCTTTCTTT
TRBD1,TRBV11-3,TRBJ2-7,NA,CASEERQGNYEQYF,TGTGCCAGCGAGGAAAGACAGGGAAACTACGAGCAGTACTTC
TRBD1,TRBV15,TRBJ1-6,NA,CATSRVYPGTGRNSPLHF,TGTGCCACCAGCAGAGTCTACCCCGGGACAGGCCGAAATTCACCCCTCCACTTT
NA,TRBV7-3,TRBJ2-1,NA,CASSARTSTPGNEQFF,TGTGCCAGCAGCGCCCGAACTAGCACACCTGGGAATGAGCAGTTCTTC
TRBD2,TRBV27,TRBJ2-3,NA,CASSFLPSGGGTDTQYF,TGTGCCAGCAGTTTCCTTCCTAGCGGGGGTGGCACAGATACGCAGTATTTT
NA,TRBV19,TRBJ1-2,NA,CATQAGGYTF,TGTGCCACCCAGGCCGGTGGCTACACCTTC
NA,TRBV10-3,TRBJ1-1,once,CALPTENTEAFF,TGTGCACTACCGACGGAGAACACTGAAGCTTTCTTT
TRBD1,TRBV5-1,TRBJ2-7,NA,CASSFTSGQSSYEQYF,TGCGCCAGCAGCTTTACTTCGGGACAGAGCTCCTACGAGCAGTACTTC
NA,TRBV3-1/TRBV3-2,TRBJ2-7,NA,CASSRGAIAYEQYF,TGTGCCAGCAGTCGGGGGGCGATTGCTTACGAGCAGTACTTC
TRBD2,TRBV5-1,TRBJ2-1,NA,CASSFRGRWNEQFF,TGCGCCAGCAGCTTTCGCGGGAGGTGGAATGAGCAGTTCTTC
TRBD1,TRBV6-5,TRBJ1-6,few,CASSTGQANSPLHF,TGTGCCAGCAGCACGGGACAGGCAAATTCACCCCTCCACTTT